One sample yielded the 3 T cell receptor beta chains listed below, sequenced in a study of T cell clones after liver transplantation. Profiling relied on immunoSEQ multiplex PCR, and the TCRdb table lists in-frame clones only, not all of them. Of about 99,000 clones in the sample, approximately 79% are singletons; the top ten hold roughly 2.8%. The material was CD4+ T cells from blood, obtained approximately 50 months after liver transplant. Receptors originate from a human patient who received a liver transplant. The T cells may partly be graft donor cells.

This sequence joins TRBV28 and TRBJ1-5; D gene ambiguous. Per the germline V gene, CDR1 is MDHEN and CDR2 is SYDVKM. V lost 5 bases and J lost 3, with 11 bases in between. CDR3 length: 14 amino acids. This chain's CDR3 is CASSLVGTNQPQHF. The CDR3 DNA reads TGTGCCAGCAGTCTGGTGGGAACCAATCAGCCCCAGCATTTT.

The CDR3 nucleotides read TGTGCCAGCAGCTTTAGTTGGGACAATGAGCAGTTCTTC. As protein: CASSFSWDNEQFF. V gene TRBV11-3 combines with J gene TRBJ2-1; no clear D. In germline, CDR1 is SGHNT, CDR2 YENEEA. The germline V and J ends were trimmed by 3 bases and 5 bases, with 8 bases remaining between them. The CDR3 is 13 residues long.

CDR3 region: CASSYGGREDEKLFF. The CDR3 coding sequence is TGTGCCAGCAGCTACGGGGGGAGGGAGGATGAAAAACTGTTTTTT. J is TRBJ1-4 and V is TRBV7-8; TRBD1 might be the D (5 bases). The CDR3 has 15 amino acids. Trimming took off 4 bases at V and 6 bases at J, with 15 bases between the two ends. CDR1 SGHVS and CDR2 FQNEAQ come from the germline V gene.